The 19 T cell receptor beta chains listed next were all sequenced from one sample in a study of radiotherapy plus CTLA-4 blockade in lung cancer. Libraries were prepared by immunoSEQ multiplex PCR; TCRdb keeps only in-frame clonotypes and omits some of them. Here the sample spans roughly 110,000 clones, more than 75% being singletons. Sequencing used peripheral blood, obtained from a patient treated with radiotherapy plus ipilimumab. These receptors were collected from a human donor with non-small cell lung cancer that progressed on radiotherapy plus ipilimumab. Some clones in this sample may be carry-over from other donors' samples.

The V gene is TRBV28, the J gene TRBJ2-3; D is ambiguous. V lost 4 bases, J lost 2 bases, and 19 bases lay in between. CDR3 length equals 17 residues. From germline, CDR1 is MDHEN and CDR2 SYDVKM. DNA of the CDR3: TGTGCCAGCAGTTCAACCTACGAGACCAAAGACACAGATACGCAGTATTTT. It translates to CASSSTYETKDTDTQYF.

The rearrangement joins TRBV29-1 to TRBJ1-1, with D possibly being TRBD1 (6 bases). V lost 3 bases, J lost 5 bases, and 19 bases lay in between. The CDR3 totals 15 residues. Germline loops: CDR1 SQVTM, CDR2 ANQGSEA. This CDR3 is CSVDDRWGSWTEAFF. CDR3 in DNA: TGCAGCGTTGACGACAGGTGGGGGAGTTGGACTGAAGCTTTCTTT. The whole variable domain, filled in from reference TRBV29-1 and TRBJ1-1, reads SAVISQKPSRDICQRGTSLTIQCQVDSQVTMMFWYRQQPGQSLTLIATANQGSEATYESGFVIDKFPISRPNLTFSTLTVSNMSPEDSSIYLCSVDDRWGSWTEAFFGQGTRLTVV.

The chain has TRBV7-6 and TRBJ2-7; perhaps TRBD1 as D (6 bases). CDR3 length: 16 residues. The V and J ends lost 1 base and 5 bases respectively, with 18 bases between them. The germline CDR1 and CDR2 sequences are SGHVS and FNYEAQ. CDR3 amino acids: CASSLGGGRPLDEQYF. The CDR3, as DNA: TGTGCCAGCAGCTTAGGAGGGGGAAGGCCCCTGGACGAGCAGTACTTC.

The chain has TRBV5-6 and TRBJ1-1; no clear D. Germline CDR1 reads SGHDT; CDR2 reads YYEEEE. The V gene lost 0 bases and the J gene lost 4 bases, with 16 bases spanning the gap. The CDR3 contains 16 residues. For the CDR3, the DNA is TGTGCCAGCAGCTTGGTGACAAGGACCCGTAGCACTGAAGCTTTCTTT. Residues: CASSLVTRTRSTEAFF.

V and J are TRBV4-1 and TRBJ2-7; D unresolved. The end of the DNA is better explained by TRBJ2-5, so the J call may be wrong. The germline gives CDR1 MGHRA, CDR2 YSYEKL. The length of the CDR3 is 14 residues. Here the CDR3 DNA reads TGCGCCAGCAGCCAAGGTGTGTTGTCGAGGACCCAGTACTTC. It translates to CASSQGVLSRTQYF.

The chain links TRBV7-2 to TRBJ2-3; tentative D call: TRBD1 (5 bases). Germline V gives CDR1 SGHTA, CDR2 FQGNSA. V shed 1 base and J shed 4 bases, with 9 bases lying between them. The CDR3 is 14 residues long. The chain's CDR3 is CASSLVGVADTQYF. DNA for the CDR3: TGTGCCAGCAGCTTAGTAGGGGTGGCAGATACGCAGTATTTT.

V is TRBV5-1 and J is TRBJ2-4; D remains unclear. Germline V gene data show CDR1 as SGHRS and CDR2 as YFSETQ. V lost 4 bases and J 2 bases, leaving 10 bases between the germline ends. There are 14 residues in the CDR3. CDR3 residues: CASSPLQSKNIQYF. The DNA for the CDR3 is TGCGCCAGCAGCCCCCTTCAATCCAAAAACATTCAGTACTTC.

V gene TRBV5-6 combines with J gene TRBJ1-2, with D perhaps matching TRBD1 (5 bases). Trimming took off 1 base at V and 5 bases at J, with 6 bases between the two ends. CDR1 SGHDT and CDR2 YYEEEE come from the germline V gene. This CDR3 spans 12 amino acids. Here the CDR3 reads CASSLSGYGYTF. The CDR3 bases are TGTGCCAGCAGCTTGTCAGGGTATGGCTACACCTTC.

The V gene is TRBV7-2, the J gene TRBJ1-1; 7 bases agree with TRBD1. This CDR3 spans 13 amino acids. Germline assignment: CDR1 SGHTA and CDR2 FQGNSA. V shed 5 bases, J shed 4 bases, and the junction held 4 bases outside the gene matches. The CDR3: CASSSRGPTEAFF. CDR3 nucleotides: TGTGCCAGCAGCAGTAGGGGGCCCACTGAAGCTTTCTTT.

The chain is built from TRBV14 and TRBJ2-5, with D possibly matching TRBD1 (6 bases). V lost 4 bases to trimming and J lost 6 bases, with 24 bases between them. The germline gives CDR1 SGHDN, CDR2 FVKESK. The CDR3 consists of 17 residues. The CDR3 coding sequence is TGTGCCAGCAGCCCCCAAAGGACAGCACTCTCGTGGAAGACCCAGTACTTC. Its translation: CASSPQRTALSWKTQYF.

The chain couples TRBV7-9 to TRBJ1-3, with D uncertain. Germline V gene sequence: CDR1 SEHNR, CDR2 FQNEAQ (reference sequence). Trimming left V 5 bases short and J 0 bases short, with 14 bases between. This CDR3 comprises 16 residues. CDR3: CASSVRKGSSGNTIYF. The CDR3 region has the DNA TGTGCCAGCAGCGTTCGTAAAGGTTCCTCTGGAAACACCATATATTTT.

The V call is TRBV19, the J call TRBJ1-2; D gene ambiguous. CDR1 LNHDA and CDR2 SQIVND come from the germline V gene (reference sequence). The CDR3 covers 17 residues. Trimming took 1 base from V and 4 from J, leaving 19 bases between them. CDR3: CASSIGGGQPSLYGYTF. In nucleotides, the CDR3 is TGTGCCAGTAGTATAGGGGGAGGGCAGCCTTCCCTCTATGGCTACACCTTC.

The rearrangement joins TRBV6-6 to TRBJ1-2; 9 nucleotides agree with TRBD1. Germline V gene lookup returns CDR1 MNHNY and CDR2 SVGAGI (reference sequence). CDR3 size: 13 residues. Germline trimming cut 2 bases from V and 8 bases from J; bases unmatched to any gene: 3. The CDR3 reads CASSYTTGGGYTF. CDR3 coding DNA: TGTGCCAGCAGTTACACGACAGGGGGAGGCTACACCTTC.

Written as DNA, the CDR3 is TGCGCCAGCAGCCAAGTTCCGGTAGCAAATTCACCCCTCCACTTT. This gives the protein CASSQVPVANSPLHF. V gene TRBV4-1 combines with J gene TRBJ1-6; D is unclear. The germline V and J ends were trimmed by 1 base and 7 bases, with 11 bases remaining between them. In germline, CDR1 is MGHRA, CDR2 YSYEKL. CDR3 length: 15 residues.

The CDR3 here is CASSLVRSGYTF. CDR3 sequence (DNA): TGTGCCAGCAGCTTAGTACGCTCGGGCTACACCTTC. The gene calls are TRBV7-2 and TRBJ1-2; D unresolved. Per germline, CDR1 SGHTA and CDR2 FQGNSA. The CDR3 spans 12 residues. V was trimmed by 1 base and J by 8 bases, leaving 8 bases between them.

The chain combines TRBV5-4 with TRBJ1-1; D gene uncertain. CDR3 length equals 15 residues. Germline V gene data show CDR1 as SGHNT and CDR2 as YYREEE (reference sequence). Trimming removed 2 bases from V and 1 base from J, with 12 bases in between. CDR3 in DNA: TGTGCCAGCAGCTTCGGTGGCTCCACGAACACTGAAGCTTTCTTT. Its protein product is CASSFGGSTNTEAFF.

The CDR3 here is CASSSHLVYEQFF. The DNA for the CDR3 is TGTGCCAGCAGTTCCCATCTGGTCTATGAGCAGTTCTTC. This rearrangement joins TRBV13 to TRBJ2-1, with D hard to call. The CDR3 spans 13 residues. Germline CDR1 and CDR2: PRHDT and FYEKMQ (reference sequence). Trimming took 6 bases from V and 8 from J, leaving 14 bases between them.

The chain joins TRBV19 to TRBJ1-1; TRBD1 matches at 9 bases. Germline CDR1 reads LNHDA; CDR2 reads SQIVND (reference sequence). The V segment lost 3 bases and the J segment 10 bases; nucleotides outside the gene matches: 6. This CDR3 comprises 13 residues. The CDR3 loop is CASSIGQGRLAFF. The DNA of the CDR3 is TGTGCCAGTAGTATCGGACAGGGGCGCTTAGCTTTCTTT.

This rearrangement joins TRBV5-1 to TRBJ1-6; TRBD1 matches at 8 bases. Trimming at V came to 6 bases and at J to 7 bases, leaving 12 bases not matched to a gene. Germline-derived CDR1 and CDR2 are SGHRS and YFSETQ. CDR3 length: 16 amino acids. The CDR3 reads CASTLGAGGLNSPLHF. The CDR3 DNA reads TGCGCCAGCACCTTAGGGGCAGGGGGCTTGAATTCACCCCTCCACTTT.